This T cell receptor beta chain came from a study of blood T cells in healthy people across ages. The authors ran a second PCR of 7 to 11 cycles using a sample-barcoded 5' primer and a J-beta primer mix. Each cDNA molecule carried a tag from a template-switch adaptor that contained 12 random nucleotides. TCRdb re-analysed the 5' RACE reads in MiXCR, keeping a single row per CDR3 protein. The sample lists approximately 1.5 million distinct CDR3 sequences, roughly 43% occurring once. This clonotype was found a few times. Germline V CDR1 and CDR2: LNHNV, YYDKDF (reference sequence). The CDR3 contains 15 residues. The V and J ends lost 3 bases and 1 base, in that order; junction bases with no gene match: 2. Investigators took around 11 milliliters of peripheral blood from every donor. The extraction recovered at least 5.5 micrograms of total RNA per sample.

Specimen: blood. The receptor comes from a woman aged 18-29 years in good health. V and J are TRBV15 and TRBJ2-3; 9 bases align to TRBD1. CDR3 residues: CATSSRDRGTDTQYF. CDR3 in DNA: TGTGCCACCAGCAGCCGGGACAGGGGCACAGATACGCAGTATTTT.